The 16 T cell receptor beta chains in this list originate from one sample, sequenced in a study of cytomegalovirus exposure and HLA in healthy donors. The study ran its PCR with 60 Vbeta and 13 Jbeta primers. Libraries were prepared by immunoSEQ multiplex PCR; TCRdb keeps only in-frame clonotypes and omits some of them. The sample contains 75,000 to 80,000 clones, more than 65% of which appear only once. Sequencing was carried out using PBMCs. These receptors all come from a male donor in good health and CMV-seropositive.

V is TRBV5-8 and J is TRBJ2-7; a weak D match, TRBD2 (5 bases). Germline CDR1 SGHTS, CDR2 YDEGEE. This CDR3 has 14 residues. V was pared by 2 bases and J by 6 bases, with 15 bases between. The CDR3 DNA reads TGTGCCAGCAGCTTTTCCTATCGGGAATCCGAGCAGTACTTC. Its protein product is CASSFSYRESEQYF.

A few counts support this clone. This chain links TRBV27 with TRBJ1-5; D is unclear. This CDR3 comprises 15 residues. The ends were cut back, 5 bases at V and 7 bases at J, with 18 bases in the middle. CDR1 is MNHEY, CDR2 SMNVEV, per germline (reference sequence). This CDR3 is CASSPTAGSVQPQHF. DNA of the CDR3: TGTGCCAGCAGTCCAACGGCGGGATCCGTGCAGCCCCAGCATTTT.

The chain has TRBV7-9 and TRBJ2-5; 8 positions match TRBD2. Trimming cost V 4 bases and J 4 bases; bases outside gene matches: 8. The CDR3 has 15 residues. Germline CDR1 is SEHNR and CDR2 is FQNEAQ (reference sequence). The CDR3 nucleotides read TGTGCCAGCAGCTGGGGACTAGTTGCCTTAGAGACCCAGTACTTC. Amino acid sequence: CASSWGLVALETQYF.

The gene calls are TRBV7-8 and TRBJ2-1; TRBD1 aligns across 9 bases. Losses at the gene ends were 1 base for V and 4 bases for J; bases not matched to a gene: 5. The V gene's germline CDR1 is SGHVS and CDR2 FQNEAQ. This CDR3 is 16 amino acids long. The chain's CDR3 is CASSLVRTGVYNEQFF. CDR3 in DNA: TGTGCCAGCAGCTTAGTCCGGACAGGGGTTTACAATGAGCAGTTCTTC.

V is TRBV4-3 and J is TRBJ1-2; tentatively, D is TRBD1 (5 bases). The germline V gene has CDR1 LGHNA and CDR2 YSLEER. This CDR3 comprises 16 residues. V was pared by 1 base and J by 4 bases, with 16 bases between. CDR3 sequence: CASSQVAGLNFYGYTF. CDR3 coding DNA: TGCGCCAGCAGCCAAGTGGCAGGGCTAAACTTCTATGGCTACACCTTC.

The chain links TRBV6-5 to TRBJ2-3; TRBD1 aligns across 9 bases. Per germline, CDR1 MNHEY and CDR2 SVGAGI. The CDR3 consists of 15 residues. With V trimmed by 0 bases and J by 3 bases, 1 base remained unmatched. The CDR3 spells CASSYSQGATDTQYF. CDR3 DNA sequence: TGTGCCAGCAGTTACTCACAGGGGGCAACAGATACGCAGTATTTT.

The rearrangement uses TRBV27 and TRBJ2-1, with D perhaps TRBD1 (5 bases). CDR1 is MNHEY, CDR2 SMNVEV, per germline (reference sequence). Trimming took off 3 bases at V and 6 bases at J, with 6 bases between the two ends. This CDR3 contains 12 residues. CDR3 coding DNA: TGTGCCAGCAGTTTCAGGGTCAATGAGCAGTTCTTC. Translated, it gives CASSFRVNEQFF.

This clone was counted a few times. The V and J genes are TRBV7-9 and TRBJ1-2, with TRBD1 identical over 7 bases. V gave up 5 bases and J gave up 4 bases; unmatched junction bases: 10. CDR3 length equals 15 residues. Germline V gives CDR1 SEHNR, CDR2 FQNEAQ (reference sequence). The CDR3 protein is CASSLRQGEPYGYTF. The CDR3 DNA sequence: TGTGCCAGCAGCCTACGACAGGGCGAGCCCTATGGCTACACCTTC.

The chain employs TRBV4-1 and TRBJ2-3; the match to TRBD1 covers 10 bases. The CDR3 totals 15 residues. Per germline, CDR1 MGHRA and CDR2 YSYEKL. V was clipped by 7 bases and J by 2 bases; unmatched bases: 6. In DNA form, the CDR3 reads TGCGCCAGCACGCGGACAGGGGGGGTCACAGATACGCAGTATTTT. It yields the protein CASTRTGGVTDTQYF.

The V and J genes are TRBV28 and TRBJ2-3, with TRBD2 identical over 10 bases. The CDR3 has 18 amino acids. Germline CDR1 is MDHEN and CDR2 is SYDVKM. The V and J ends lost 2 bases and 1 base, in that order; junction bases with no gene match: 9. CDR3 nucleotide sequence: TGTGCCAGCAGTTTAACTAGAGCGGGGGGGTCGGGCACAGATACGCAGTATTTT. It yields the protein CASSLTRAGGSGTDTQYF.

V usage is TRBV5-6 and J usage is TRBJ2-3, with 7 bases fitting TRBD1. CDR1 is SGHDT and CDR2 is YYEEEE in the germline V gene. This CDR3 has 14 residues. The junction had 4 bases not matched to a gene; V was cut back by 2 bases and J by 4 bases. Written as DNA, the CDR3 is TGTGCCAGCAGCTTTCCCCAGGGGGCAGATACGCAGTATTTT. Its translation is CASSFPQGADTQYF.

The genes are TRBV18 and TRBJ1-1; D is undetermined. The CDR3 sequence is 13 residues long. V was cut by 4 bases and J by 1 base, with 7 bases left in between. In germline, CDR1 is KGHSH, CDR2 LQKENI. As DNA, the CDR3 is TGTGCCAGCTCACTGGGAGAGAACACTGAAGCTTTCTTT. Residues: CASSLGENTEAFF.

V and J are TRBV7-8 and TRBJ1-1; 9 nucleotides match TRBD1. The CDR3 sequence is 19 residues long. CDR1 and CDR2 from the germline V gene are SGHVS and FQNEAQ. The V segment lost 1 base and the J segment 3 bases; nucleotides outside the gene matches: 15. The chain's CDR3 is CASSLVIEPQGAKDTEAFF. The CDR3 DNA reads as TGTGCCAGCAGCTTAGTTATCGAACCACAGGGGGCGAAGGACACTGAAGCTTTCTTT.

This clone was recorded once. This chain uses TRBV30 with TRBJ1-5; 9 nucleotides line up with TRBD1. The CDR3 loop spans 20 amino acids. V gave up 3 bases and J gave up 4 bases; unmatched junction bases: 22. Germline assignment: CDR1 GTSNPN and CDR2 SVGIG (reference sequence). CDR3 sequence (DNA): TGTGCCTGGAGCACAGGGGGCCTCGTTCGTTCGCTCCAGAATAATCAGCCCCAGCATTTT. This sequence encodes CAWSTGGLVRSLQNNQPQHF.

This chain connects TRBV7-9 to TRBJ2-3; 9 bases line up with TRBD1. This CDR3 is 15 amino acids long. CDR1 and CDR2 from the germline V gene are SEHNR and FQNEAQ (reference sequence). The V segment lost 1 base and the J segment 5 bases; nucleotides outside the gene matches: 4. As DNA, the CDR3 is TGTGCCAGCAGCTTAGGGACAGGGGATCGAGATACGCAGTATTTT. It translates to CASSLGTGDRDTQYF.

This sequence joins TRBV27 and TRBJ2-1; 8 bases align to TRBD2. The CDR3 runs to 16 residues. V shed 7 bases and J 0 bases; nucleotides not matched to a gene: 8. Germline V CDR1 and CDR2: MNHEY, SMNVEV (reference sequence). The DNA for the CDR3 is TGTGCCAGCATGGGCGGGAGGCAAAGCTCCTACAATGAGCAGTTCTTC. Amino acid sequence: CASMGGRQSSYNEQFF.